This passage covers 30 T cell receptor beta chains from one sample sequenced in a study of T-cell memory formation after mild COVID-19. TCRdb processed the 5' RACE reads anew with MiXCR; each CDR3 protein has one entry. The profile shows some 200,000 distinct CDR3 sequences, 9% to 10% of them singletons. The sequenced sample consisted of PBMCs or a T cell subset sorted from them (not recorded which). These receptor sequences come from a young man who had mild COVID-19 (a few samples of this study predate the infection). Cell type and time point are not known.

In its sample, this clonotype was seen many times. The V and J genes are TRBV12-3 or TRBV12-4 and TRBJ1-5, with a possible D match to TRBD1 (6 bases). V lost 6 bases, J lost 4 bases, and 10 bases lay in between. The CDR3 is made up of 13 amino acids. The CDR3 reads CASSQGTNQPQHF. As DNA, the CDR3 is TGTGCCAGCAGCCAGGGGACAAATCAGCCCCAGCATTTT.

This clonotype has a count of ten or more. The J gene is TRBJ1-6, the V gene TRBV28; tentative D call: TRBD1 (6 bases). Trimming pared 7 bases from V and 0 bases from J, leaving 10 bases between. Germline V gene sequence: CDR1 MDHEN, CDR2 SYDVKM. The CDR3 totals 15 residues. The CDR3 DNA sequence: TGTGCCAGCACTCGAGGGGGCTCCTATAATTCACCCCTCCACTTT. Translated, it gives CASTRGGSYNSPLHF.

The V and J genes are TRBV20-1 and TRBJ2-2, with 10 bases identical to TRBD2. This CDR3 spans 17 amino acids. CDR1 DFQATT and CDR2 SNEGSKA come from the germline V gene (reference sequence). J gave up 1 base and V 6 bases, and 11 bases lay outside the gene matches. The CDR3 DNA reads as TGCAGTGCCACGAGGATACTAGCGGGGCGGAACACCGGGGAGCTGTTTTTT. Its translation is CSATRILAGRNTGELFF.

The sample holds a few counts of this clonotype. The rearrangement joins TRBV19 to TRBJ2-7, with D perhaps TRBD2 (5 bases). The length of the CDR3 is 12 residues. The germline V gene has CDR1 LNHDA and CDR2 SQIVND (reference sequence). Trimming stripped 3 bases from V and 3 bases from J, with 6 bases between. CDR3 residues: CASSIAGYEQYF. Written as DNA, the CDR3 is TGTGCCAGTAGTATCGCGGGCTACGAGCAGTACTTC.

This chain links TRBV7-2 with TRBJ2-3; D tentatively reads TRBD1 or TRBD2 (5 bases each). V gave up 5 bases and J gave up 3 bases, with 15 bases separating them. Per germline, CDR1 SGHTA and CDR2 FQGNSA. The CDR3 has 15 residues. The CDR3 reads CASSTGGGRTDTQYF. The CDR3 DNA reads TGTGCCAGCAGCACCGGTGGGGGTCGGACAGATACGCAGTATTTT.

The CDR3 nucleotides read TGCGCCAGCAGCTTGATCGGTAGCGGGGACCACGAGTATTTT. Protein sequence: CASSLIGSGDHEYF. V usage is TRBV5-1 and J usage is TRBJ2-3; 8 bases line up with TRBD2. Per the germline V gene, CDR1 is SGHRS and CDR2 is YFSETQ. This CDR3 comprises 14 residues. J was trimmed by 13 bases and V by 1 base; bases with no gene match: 11. Together with reference TRBV5-1 and TRBJ2-3, the CDR3 gives the full variable domain: KAGVTQTPRYLIKTRGQQVTLSCSPISGHRSVSWYQQTPGQGLQFLFEYFSETQRNKGNFPGRFSGRQFSNSRSEMNVSTLELGDSALYLCASSLIGSGDHEYFGPGTRLTVL.

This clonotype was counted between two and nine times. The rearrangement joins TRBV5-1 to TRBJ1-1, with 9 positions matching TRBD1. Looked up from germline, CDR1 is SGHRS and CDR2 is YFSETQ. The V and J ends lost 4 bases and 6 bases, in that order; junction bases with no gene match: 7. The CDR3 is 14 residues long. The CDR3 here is CASSGPGQGAEAFF. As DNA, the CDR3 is TGCGCCAGCAGCGGGCCGGGACAGGGCGCTGAAGCTTTCTTT.

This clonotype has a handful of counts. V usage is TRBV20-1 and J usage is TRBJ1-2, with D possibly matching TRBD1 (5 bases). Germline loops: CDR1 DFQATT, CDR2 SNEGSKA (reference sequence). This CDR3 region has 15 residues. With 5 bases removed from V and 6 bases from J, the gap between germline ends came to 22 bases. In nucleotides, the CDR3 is TGCAGTGCTCAACCCCCTCTAGCAGGGAGGAATGGCTACACCTTC. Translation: CSAQPPLAGRNGYTF.

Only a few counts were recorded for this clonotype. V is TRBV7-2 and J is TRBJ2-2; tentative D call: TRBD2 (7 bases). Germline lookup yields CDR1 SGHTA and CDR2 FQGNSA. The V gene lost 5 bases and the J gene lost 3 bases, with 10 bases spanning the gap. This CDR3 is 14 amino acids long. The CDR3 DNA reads TGTGCCAGCAGCCCGGGGGGCTACACCGGGGAGCTGTTTTTT. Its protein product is CASSPGGYTGELFF. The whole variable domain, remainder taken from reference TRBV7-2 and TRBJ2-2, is GAGVSQSPSNKVTEKGKDVELRCDPISGHTALYWYRQSLGQGLEFLIYFQGNSAPDKSGLPSDRFSAERTGGSVSTLTIQRTQQEDSAVYLCASSPGGYTGELFFGEGSRLTVL.

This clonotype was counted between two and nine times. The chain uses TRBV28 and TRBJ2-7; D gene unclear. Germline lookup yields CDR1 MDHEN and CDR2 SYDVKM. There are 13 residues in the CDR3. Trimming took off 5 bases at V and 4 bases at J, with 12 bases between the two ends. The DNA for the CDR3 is TGTGCCAGCAGTGCCCCTGGGGTGTACGAGCAGTACGTC. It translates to CASSAPGVYEQYV.

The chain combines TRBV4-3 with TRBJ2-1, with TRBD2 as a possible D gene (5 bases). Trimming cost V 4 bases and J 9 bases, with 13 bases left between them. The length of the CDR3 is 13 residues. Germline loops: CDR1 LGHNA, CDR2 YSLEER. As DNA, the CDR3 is TGCGCCAGCAGCCGTCCGGGTGCGGGTGAGCAGTTCTTC. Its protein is CASSRPGAGEQFF.

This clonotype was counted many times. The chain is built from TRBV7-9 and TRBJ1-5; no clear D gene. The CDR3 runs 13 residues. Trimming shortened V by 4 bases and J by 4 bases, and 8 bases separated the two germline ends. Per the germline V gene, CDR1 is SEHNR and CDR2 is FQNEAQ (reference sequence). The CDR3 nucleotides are TGTGCCAGCAGCTACACGGGGAATCAGCCCCAGCATTTT. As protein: CASSYTGNQPQHF.

The CDR3 nucleotides read TGCGCCAGCAGCCATGCGTCGGCAGGGATAGAGACCCAGTACTTC. Translating it yields CASSHASAGIETQYF. This sequence joins TRBV4-1 and TRBJ2-5, with TRBD1 as a possible D gene (5 bases). Trimming removed 3 bases from V and 4 bases from J, with 15 bases in between. The CDR3 covers 15 residues. The germline V gene encodes CDR1 MGHRA and CDR2 YSYEKL.

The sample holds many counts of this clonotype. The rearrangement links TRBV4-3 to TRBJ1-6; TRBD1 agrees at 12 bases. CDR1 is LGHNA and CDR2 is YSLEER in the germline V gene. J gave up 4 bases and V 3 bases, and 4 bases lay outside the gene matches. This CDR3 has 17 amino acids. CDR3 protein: CASSHGDRGLYNSPLHF. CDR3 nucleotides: TGCGCCAGCAGCCATGGGGACAGGGGGCTTTATAATTCACCCCTCCACTTT.

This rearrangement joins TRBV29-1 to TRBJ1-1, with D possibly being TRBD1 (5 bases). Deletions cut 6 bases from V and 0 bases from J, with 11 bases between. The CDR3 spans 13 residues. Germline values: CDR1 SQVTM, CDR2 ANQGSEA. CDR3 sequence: CSVGHTLNTEAFF. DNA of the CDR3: TGCAGCGTCGGACATACATTGAACACTGAAGCTTTCTTT.

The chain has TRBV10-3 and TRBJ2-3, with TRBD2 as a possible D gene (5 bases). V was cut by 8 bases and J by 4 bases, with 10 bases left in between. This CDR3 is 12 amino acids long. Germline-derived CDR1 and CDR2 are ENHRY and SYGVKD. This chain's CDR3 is CAISRVADTQYF. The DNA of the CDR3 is TGTGCCATCTCGAGGGTGGCAGATACGCAGTATTTT.

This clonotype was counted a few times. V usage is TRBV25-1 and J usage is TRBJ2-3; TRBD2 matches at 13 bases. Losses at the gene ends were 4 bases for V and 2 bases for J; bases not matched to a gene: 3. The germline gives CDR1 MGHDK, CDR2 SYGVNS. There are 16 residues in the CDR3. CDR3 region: CASSAGTSGITDTQYF. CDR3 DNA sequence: TGTGCCAGCAGTGCAGGGACTAGCGGGATCACAGATACGCAGTATTTT.

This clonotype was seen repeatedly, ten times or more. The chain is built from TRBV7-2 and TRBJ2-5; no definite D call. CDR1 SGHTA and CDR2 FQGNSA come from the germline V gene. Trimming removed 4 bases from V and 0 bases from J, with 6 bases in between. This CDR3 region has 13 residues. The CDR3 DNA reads TGTGCCAGCAGCTCCCGGAACCAAGAGACCCAGTACTTC. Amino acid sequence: CASSSRNQETQYF.

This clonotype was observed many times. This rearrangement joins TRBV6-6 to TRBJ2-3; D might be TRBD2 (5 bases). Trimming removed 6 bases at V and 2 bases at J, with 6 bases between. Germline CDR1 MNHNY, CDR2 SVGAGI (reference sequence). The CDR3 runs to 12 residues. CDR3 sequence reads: CASRRATDTQYF. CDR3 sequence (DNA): TGTGCCAGCAGGAGGGCCACAGATACGCAGTATTTT.

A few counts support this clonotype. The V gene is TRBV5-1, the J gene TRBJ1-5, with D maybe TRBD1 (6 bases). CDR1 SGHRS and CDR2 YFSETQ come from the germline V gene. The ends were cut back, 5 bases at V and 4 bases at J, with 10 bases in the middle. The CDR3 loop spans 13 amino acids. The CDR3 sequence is CASRGGQNQPQHF. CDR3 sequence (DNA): TGCGCCAGCAGGGGGGGGCAGAATCAGCCCCAGCATTTT.

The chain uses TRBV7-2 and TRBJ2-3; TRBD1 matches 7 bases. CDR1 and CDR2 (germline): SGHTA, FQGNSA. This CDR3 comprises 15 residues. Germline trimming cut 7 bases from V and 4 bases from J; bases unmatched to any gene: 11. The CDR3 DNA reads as TGTGCCAGCAACCGACTCGGGACAGCAGCAGATACGCAGTATTTT. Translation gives CASNRLGTAADTQYF.

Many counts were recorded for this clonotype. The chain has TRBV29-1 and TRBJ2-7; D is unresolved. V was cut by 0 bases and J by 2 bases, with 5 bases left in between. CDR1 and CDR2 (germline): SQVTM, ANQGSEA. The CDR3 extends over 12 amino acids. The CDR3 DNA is TGCAGCGTTGAAGATCAACCCTACGAGCAGTACTTC. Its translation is CSVEDQPYEQYF.

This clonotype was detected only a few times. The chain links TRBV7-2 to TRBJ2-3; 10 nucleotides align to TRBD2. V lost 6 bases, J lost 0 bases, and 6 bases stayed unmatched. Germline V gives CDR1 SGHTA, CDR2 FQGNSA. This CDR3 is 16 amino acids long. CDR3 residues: CASSTGTSASTDTQYF. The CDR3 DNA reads TGTGCCAGCAGTACCGGGACTAGCGCAAGCACAGATACGCAGTATTTT. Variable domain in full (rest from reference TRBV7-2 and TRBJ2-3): GAGVSQSPSNKVTEKGKDVELRCDPISGHTALYWYRQSLGQGLEFLIYFQGNSAPDKSGLPSDRFSAERTGGSVSTLTIQRTQQEDSAVYLCASSTGTSASTDTQYFGPGTRLTVL.

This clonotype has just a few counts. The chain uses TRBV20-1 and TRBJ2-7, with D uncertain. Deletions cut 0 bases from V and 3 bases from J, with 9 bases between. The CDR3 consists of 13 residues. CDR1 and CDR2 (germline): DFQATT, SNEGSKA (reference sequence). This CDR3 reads CSARDPSVYEQYF. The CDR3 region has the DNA TGCAGTGCTAGAGATCCGTCGGTCTACGAGCAGTACTTC.

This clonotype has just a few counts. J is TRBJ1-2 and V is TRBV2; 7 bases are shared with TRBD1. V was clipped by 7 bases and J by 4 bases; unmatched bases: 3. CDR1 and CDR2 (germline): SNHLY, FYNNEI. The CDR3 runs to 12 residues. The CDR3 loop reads CASIPGGYGYTF. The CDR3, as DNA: TGTGCCAGCATCCCAGGGGGCTATGGCTACACCTTC.

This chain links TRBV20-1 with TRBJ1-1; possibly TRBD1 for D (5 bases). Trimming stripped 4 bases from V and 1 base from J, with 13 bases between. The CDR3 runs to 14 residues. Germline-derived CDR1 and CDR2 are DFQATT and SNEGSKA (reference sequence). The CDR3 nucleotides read TGCAGTGCTATTATCACAGGAAAGAACACTGAAGCTTTCTTT. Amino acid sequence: CSAIITGKNTEAFF.

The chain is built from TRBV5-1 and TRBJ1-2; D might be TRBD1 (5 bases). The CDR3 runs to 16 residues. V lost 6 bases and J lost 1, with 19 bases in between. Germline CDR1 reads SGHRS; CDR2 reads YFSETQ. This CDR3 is CASNPGGDRNNYGYTF. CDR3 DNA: TGCGCCAGCAACCCCGGAGGCGACAGAAATAACTATGGCTACACCTTC.

CDR3 in DNA: TGTGCCACCTCAGGGGGCTGGGACAATGAGCAGTTCTTC. This encodes CATSGGWDNEQFF. This chain links TRBV24-1 with TRBJ2-1; 8 positions agree with TRBD1. CDR1 KGHDR and CDR2 SFDVKD come from the germline V gene. The J segment lost 5 bases and the V segment lost 9 bases, leaving 5 bases of the junction unmatched. The CDR3 runs to 13 residues.

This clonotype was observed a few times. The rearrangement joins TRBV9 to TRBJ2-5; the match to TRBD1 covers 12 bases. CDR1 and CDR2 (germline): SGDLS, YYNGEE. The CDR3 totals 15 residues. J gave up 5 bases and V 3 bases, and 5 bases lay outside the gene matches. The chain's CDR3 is CASSAGTGGMETQYF. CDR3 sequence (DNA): TGTGCCAGCAGCGCCGGGACAGGGGGCATGGAGACCCAGTACTTC.

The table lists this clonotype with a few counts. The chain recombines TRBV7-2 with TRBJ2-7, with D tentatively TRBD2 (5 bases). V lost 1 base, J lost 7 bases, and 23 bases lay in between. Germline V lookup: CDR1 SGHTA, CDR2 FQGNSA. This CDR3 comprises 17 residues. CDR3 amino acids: CASSLDGVRLGLGEQYF. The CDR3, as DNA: TGTGCCAGCAGCTTAGACGGGGTCAGGCTAGGGCTGGGGGAGCAGTACTTC.